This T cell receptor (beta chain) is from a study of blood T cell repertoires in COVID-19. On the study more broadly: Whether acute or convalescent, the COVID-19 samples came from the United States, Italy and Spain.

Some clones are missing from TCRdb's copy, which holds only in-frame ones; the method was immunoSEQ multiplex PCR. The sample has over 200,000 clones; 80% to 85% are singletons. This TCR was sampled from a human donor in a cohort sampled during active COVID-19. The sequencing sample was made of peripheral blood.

In nucleotides, the CDR3 is TGTGCCAGCACGCGGAGGGGTTACGAGCAGTACTTC. Protein sequence: CASTRRGYEQYF. V gene TRBV28 combines with J gene TRBJ2-7, with D tentatively TRBD2 (6 bases). CDR3 size: 12 residues. Germline loops: CDR1 MDHEN, CDR2 SYDVKM. The V gene lost 7 bases and the J gene lost 4 bases, with 11 bases spanning the gap.